Below are 15 T cell receptor beta chains sequenced from a single sample in a study of breast tumors, draining lymph nodes, adjacent tissues. TCRdb processed the multiplex PCR reads anew with MiXCR; each CDR3 protein has one entry. Of 130,000 or so distinct CDR3 sequences listed, 21% are singletons. Breast cancer patients provided tissue from their axillary draining lymph nodes. The specimen sequenced was axillary lymph node tissue. These receptors all come from a female donor with breast cancer. Some clones in this sample may be carry-over from other donors' samples.

The table lists this clonotype with many counts. This sequence joins TRBV19 and TRBJ2-7, with TRBD1 matching over 10 bases. This CDR3 is 14 amino acids long. Per germline, CDR1 LNHDA and CDR2 SQIVND (reference sequence). V lost 6 bases to trimming and J lost 7 bases; unmatched junction nucleotides: 9. CDR3 amino acids: CASSPGQGVWEQYF. The CDR3 DNA sequence: TGTGCCAGTAGCCCAGGACAGGGGGTATGGGAGCAGTACTTC.

Ten or more counts support this clonotype. V usage is TRBV19 and J usage is TRBJ2-1; the match to TRBD2 covers 11 bases. CDR1 is LNHDA and CDR2 is SQIVND in the germline V gene (reference sequence). This CDR3 is built from 17 residues. The trim removed 3 bases at V and 10 bases at J, leaving 14 bases unmatched. The chain's CDR3 is CASSMGLAEYLDEEQFF. The CDR3 nucleotides read TGTGCCAGTAGTATGGGACTAGCGGAGTACCTTGATGAGGAGCAGTTCTTC.

The CDR3, as DNA: TGTGCCAGCAGCTTGCCGGACGGGCCAAGCACAGATACGCAGTATTTT. It translates to CASSLPDGPSTDTQYF. This chain joins TRBV5-4 and TRBJ2-3; unclear D gene. V was shortened by 1 base and J by 0 bases, with 12 bases between the two germline ends. CDR1 is SGHNT, CDR2 YYREEE, per germline (reference sequence). The CDR3 totals 16 residues.

This clonotype was counted ten times or more. Here the CDR3 DNA reads TGTGCCAGCAGCTTAGGCCTAGGGGAAGTTGAAAAACTGTTTTTT. It is translated as CASSLGLGEVEKLFF. The J gene is TRBJ1-4, the V gene TRBV13; D possibly corresponds to TRBD1 (5 bases). CDR3 length: 15 residues. Germline CDR1 PRHDT, CDR2 FYEKMQ (reference sequence). Between the trimmed V and J ends, which lost 0 bases and 7 bases, there was a span of 12 bases. Filled out from reference TRBV13 and TRBJ1-4, the complete variable domain reads AAGVIQSPRHLIKEKRETATLKCYPIPRHDTVYWYQQGPGQDPQFLISFYEKMQSDKGSIPDRFSAQQFSDYHSELNMSSLELGDSALYFCASSLGLGEVEKLFFGSGTQLSVL.

With regard to this clonotype: A much more abundant neighbour one base away suggests this may be a read error. This chain connects TRBV10-3 to TRBJ2-7; D may be TRBD2 (6 bases). CDR3 size: 12 residues. CDR1 ENHRY and CDR2 SYGVKD come from the germline V gene. The CDR3 region is CATSVTGDEQYF. As DNA, the CDR3 is TGTGCCACCAGTGTTACGGGAGACGAGCAGTACTTC.

This clonotype was counted many times. This chain connects TRBV7-8 to TRBJ2-7, with TRBD1 matching 7 bases. CDR3 length: 14 residues. Unmatched junction bases numbered 7, after V lost 5 bases and J lost 3 bases. Germline V gene lookup returns CDR1 SGHVS and CDR2 FQNEAQ. CDR3 region: CASSRRGFDYEQYF. The CDR3 coding sequence is TGTGCCAGCAGCCGCAGGGGGTTCGACTACGAGCAGTACTTC.

This clonotype appeared many times. The chain recombines TRBV24-1 with TRBJ1-5, with 10 bases matching TRBD1. Looked up from germline, CDR1 is KGHDR and CDR2 is SFDVKD. V lost 5 bases, J lost 2 bases, and 2 bases stayed unmatched. CDR3 length equals 15 residues. The CDR3 loop reads CATSGGTGGNQPQHF. The CDR3 region has the DNA TGTGCCACCAGTGGCGGGACAGGGGGCAATCAGCCCCAGCATTTT.

This clonotype was counted ten times or more. This sequence joins TRBV2 and TRBJ2-7, with 8 bases lining up with TRBD1. Germline lookup yields CDR1 SNHLY and CDR2 FYNNEI. The CDR3 has 15 residues. The J segment lost 4 bases and the V segment lost 5 bases, leaving 10 bases of the junction unmatched. DNA for the CDR3: TGTGCCAGCAGTTCGGACAGGGAATCGATATACGAGCAGTACTTC. Its translation: CASSSDRESIYEQYF.

This clonotype was counted many times. The chain links TRBV10-1 to TRBJ2-1; 8 positions match TRBD1. Germline CDR1 is WNHNN and CDR2 is SYGVQD (reference sequence). CDR3 length equals 15 residues. J gave up 4 bases and V 4 bases, and 6 bases lay outside the gene matches. The CDR3 region is CASSAAGTGYNEQFF. CDR3 in DNA: TGCGCCAGCAGTGCCGCCGGGACAGGATACAATGAGCAGTTCTTC.

This clonotype has ten or more counts. The chain links TRBV11-2 to TRBJ1-6; D ambiguous. Trimming cost V 5 bases and J 7 bases, with 6 bases left between them. The germline V gene encodes CDR1 SGHAT and CDR2 FQNNGV. The CDR3 extends over 12 amino acids. The CDR3 DNA reads as TGTGCCAGCAGCGAGCTCAATTCACCCCTCCACTTT. The encoded protein is CASSELNSPLHF.

This clonotype was seen many times. The chain recombines TRBV29-1 with TRBJ1-5, with 7 bases aligning to TRBD1. V lost 7 bases to trimming and J lost 3 bases; unmatched junction nucleotides: 6. Germline CDR1 SQVTM, CDR2 ANQGSEA. The CDR3 has 13 amino acids. The CDR3 DNA reads TGCAGCGCTAAACAGGGGCTCAATCAGCCCCAGCATTTT. Translated: CSAKQGLNQPQHF.

This clonotype was counted many times. The chain joins TRBV5-1 to TRBJ2-7; tentative D call: TRBD1 (6 bases). CDR1 SGHRS and CDR2 YFSETQ come from the germline V gene. With 3 bases removed from V and 4 bases from J, the gap between germline ends came to 14 bases. This CDR3 spans 14 amino acids. CDR3 nucleotide sequence: TGCGCCAGCAGCTCAACCTTAACAGGGTACGAGCAGTACTTC. Translated, it gives CASSSTLTGYEQYF.

This clonotype has at least ten counts. The chain couples TRBV5-5 to TRBJ1-5, with unresolved D. Looked up from germline, CDR1 is SGHKS and CDR2 is YYEKEE (reference sequence). V was trimmed by 1 base and J by 0 bases, leaving 8 bases between them. This CDR3 is built from 15 residues. CDR3 DNA sequence: TGTGCCAGCAGCTTGATTGGGAATAGCAATCAGCCCCAGCATTTT. It specifies CASSLIGNSNQPQHF.

About this clonotype itself: This may be a read error: a much more frequent sequence differs by one nucleotide. The chain recombines TRBV15 with TRBJ1-5; TRBD1 matches at 8 bases. V trimming: 4 bases; J trimming: 3 bases; junction bases outside the gene matches: 5. This CDR3 is built from 15 residues. Germline assignment: CDR1 LNHNV and CDR2 YYDKDF (reference sequence). The CDR3, as DNA: TGTGCCACCAGCACCTGGACAGGGTTCAATCAGCCCCAGCATTTT. Its protein product is CATSTWTGFNQPQHF.

This clonotype was found many times. The chain has TRBV29-1 and TRBJ2-7, with TRBD2 matching 8 bases. The CDR3 runs to 13 residues. The germline V gene has CDR1 SQVTM and CDR2 ANQGSEA. J gave up 4 bases and V 7 bases, and 9 bases lay outside the gene matches. CDR3 bases: TGCAGCGCCGTTGGCGGGGGGAATTACGAGCAGTACTTC. This translates into CSAVGGGNYEQYF.